This note documents a single T cell receptor (beta chain) sequence. Its antigen is as yet unknown. The data were obtained in a study of cytomegalovirus exposure and HLA in healthy donors. Across the study: Earlier sequencing of some 190 million T cells yielded around 100 million unique TCR beta sequences. Study findings and constraints: The productive fraction for most TCR beta V segments was about 87% or about 30% in an earlier analysis. The authors enumerated 150 to 200 TCR beta chains as linked to cytomegalovirus.

The primer mix had 60 Vbeta and 13 Jbeta primers. TCRdb keeps only in-frame clones here, not all; method: immunoSEQ multiplex PCR. The sample carries roughly 100,000 clones, roughly four fifths recorded once. The CDR3 length is 13 residues. V gave up 4 bases and J gave up 4 bases, with 10 bases separating them. Germline loops: CDR1 LNHDA, CDR2 SQIVND (reference sequence). Each donor's status was that of a healthy bone marrow donor. The rearrangement links TRBV19 to TRBJ1-2; D possibly corresponds to TRBD1 (5 bases). Material for sequencing was PBMCs. This sequence was found in a male donor in good health and CMV-seropositive. For the CDR3, the DNA is TGTGCCAGTAGTAAGCAGGGTACCTATGGCTACACCTTC. The encoded protein is CASSKQGTYGYTF.